This note documents a single T cell receptor beta chain sequence. Germline is not matched at one junction end, which may reflect a read error. Most PBMC samples had 480 ng input DNA in six replicates. Libraries were prepared by immunoSEQ multiplex PCR; TCRdb keeps only in-frame clonotypes and omits some of them. The repertoire holds some 70,000 clones, with more than 75% as singletons. Time point meaning: after neoadjuvant nivolumab, at surgical resection. The data originate from a study of neoadjuvant anti-PD-1 for oral cavity cancer. Across the whole study: Most patients had three to four biweekly doses of 3 mg/kg nivolumab before resection.

Germline-derived CDR1 and CDR2 are MDHEN and SYDVKM. This CDR3 contains 13 residues. This chain joins TRBV28 and TRBJ2-3; D is ambiguous. The sequencing here drew on PBMCs, taken after nivolumab (anti-PD-1) treatment. The sequence came from a person aged 35-79 years with oral cavity squamous cell carcinoma. The CDR3 nucleotides are TGTGCCAGCAGTTTCCCGAGCATAGATACGCAGTATTTT. The encoded protein is CASSFPSIDTQYF. Complete variable domain (other parts from reference TRBV28 and TRBJ2-3): DVKVTQSSRYLVKRTGEKVFLECVQDMDHENMFWYRQDPGLGLRLIYFSYDVKMKEKGDIPEGYSVSREKKERFSLILESASTNQTSMYLCASSFPSIDTQYFGPGTRLTVL.